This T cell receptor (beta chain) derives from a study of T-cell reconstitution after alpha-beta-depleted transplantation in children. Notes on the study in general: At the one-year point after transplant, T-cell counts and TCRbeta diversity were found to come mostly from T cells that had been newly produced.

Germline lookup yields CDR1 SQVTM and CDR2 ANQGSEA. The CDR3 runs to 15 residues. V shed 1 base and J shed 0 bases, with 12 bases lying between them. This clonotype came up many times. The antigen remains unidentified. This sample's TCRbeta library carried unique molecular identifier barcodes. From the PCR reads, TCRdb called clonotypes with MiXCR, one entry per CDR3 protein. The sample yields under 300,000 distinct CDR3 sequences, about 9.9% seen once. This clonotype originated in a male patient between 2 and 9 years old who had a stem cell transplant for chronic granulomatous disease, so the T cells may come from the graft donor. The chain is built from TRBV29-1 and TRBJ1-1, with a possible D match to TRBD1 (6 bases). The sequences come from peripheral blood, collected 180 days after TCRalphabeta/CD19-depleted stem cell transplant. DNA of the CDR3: TGCAGCGTTGAAGCCCAGGGGATCATGAACACTGAAGCTTTCTTT. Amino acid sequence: CSVEAQGIMNTEAFF.